This T cell receptor beta chain was captured in a study of T cells in localized non-small cell lung cancer. Assay used: immunoSEQ multiplex PCR; TCRdb lists only in-frame clones, some missing. The table lists fewer than 25,000 clones, about nine tenths of them singletons. CDR3 length equals 16 residues. Germline V gene lookup returns CDR1 SGDLS and CDR2 YYNGEE. Between the trimmed V and J ends, which lost 3 bases and 4 bases, there was a span of 16 bases. The receptor comes from a woman aged 40-69 years with stage I lung adenocarcinoma. The chain recombines TRBV9 with TRBJ2-2; D may correspond to TRBD1 or TRBD2 (6 bases each). The specimen was peripheral blood, collected before any cancer treatment. In nucleotides, the CDR3 is TGTGCCAGCAGCGCCCCCACGCCGGGGGCCACCGGGGAGCTGTTTTTT. Translation: CASSAPTPGATGELFF.